The 20 T cell receptor beta chains in this list originate from one sample, sequenced in a study of beta chain features in type 1 diabetes. Expressed TCRB transcripts were sequenced, since all the RNA that had been isolated was reverse transcribed. The assay was immunoSEQ multiplex PCR, and TCRdb's table has in-frame clones only and misses some. Of 850,000 to 900,000 clones in the sample, roughly 15% were seen once. The sequencing sample was made of naive CD4+ T cells from blood. The receptor set was obtained from a woman aged 18-35 years in good health.

This chain joins TRBV9 and TRBJ2-2, with unresolved D. Between the trimmed V and J ends, which lost 0 bases and 4 bases, there was a span of 16 bases. This CDR3 contains 17 residues. Germline-derived CDR1 and CDR2 are SGDLS and YYNGEE. In nucleotides, the CDR3 is TGTGCCAGCAGCGTAGGGCCCGTCCAATTATTCACCGGGGAGCTGTTTTTT. This codes for CASSVGPVQLFTGELFF.

The V and J genes are TRBV28 and TRBJ1-2, with D hard to call. CDR1 and CDR2 from the germline V gene are MDHEN and SYDVKM. This CDR3 has 14 amino acids. V lost 3 bases and J lost 2, with 10 bases in between. CDR3 sequence reads: CASSLSPANYGYTF. CDR3 sequence (DNA): TGTGCCAGCAGTTTGAGCCCGGCGAACTATGGCTACACCTTC.

This clone was counted only a few times. CDR3 nucleotide sequence: TGCGCCAGCAGCCATTCTAGCGGGAACTACTACGAGCAGTACTTC. Its translation: CASSHSSGNYYEQYF. This chain uses TRBV5-1 with TRBJ2-7; 9 bases agree with TRBD2. CDR3 length equals 15 residues. The ends lost 4 bases at V and 3 bases at J; junction bases unmatched: 8. The germline V gene encodes CDR1 SGHRS and CDR2 YFSETQ. The entire variable domain, with the rest obtained from reference TRBV5-1 and TRBJ2-7, is as follows: KAGVTQTPRYLIKTRGQQVTLSCSPISGHRSVSWYQQTPGQGLQFLFEYFSETQRNKGNFPGRFSGRQFSNSRSEMNVSTLELGDSALYLCASSHSSGNYYEQYFGPGTRLTVT.

CDR3: CASSVETGFRTDTQYF. The CDR3 DNA reads as TGTGCCAGCAGCGTAGAAACAGGCTTCAGGACAGATACGCAGTATTTT. The chain uses TRBV9 and TRBJ2-3, with D perhaps matching TRBD1 (5 bases). Germline CDR1 is SGDLS and CDR2 is YYNGEE. The CDR3 is made up of 16 amino acids. Trimming stripped 0 bases from V and 3 bases from J, with 14 bases between.

In this sample, this clone turned up a few times. V usage is TRBV6-1 and J usage is TRBJ2-7; 10 bases align to TRBD2. V lost 6 bases, J lost 4 bases, and 9 bases stayed unmatched. Germline V CDR1 and CDR2: MNHNS, SASEGT. The CDR3 is made up of 15 amino acids. For the CDR3, the DNA is TGTGCCAGCAGCGAACCCCCTAGCGGGAGTTACGAGCAGTACTTC. It is translated as CASSEPPSGSYEQYF.

The chain is built from TRBV11-2 and TRBJ2-2, with 10 bases aligning to TRBD2. This CDR3 region has 13 residues. The J segment lost 11 bases and the V segment lost 5 bases, leaving 5 bases of the junction unmatched. Germline V gene sequence: CDR1 SGHAT, CDR2 FQNNGV. CDR3 in DNA: TGTGCCAGCAGCCCTAGCGGGAGAGTAGAGCTGTTTTTT. Its translation is CASSPSGRVELFF.

A few counts support this clone. This chain connects TRBV28 to TRBJ2-4; 8 bases align to TRBD1. After removal of 7 bases from V and 3 bases from J, the junction contained 5 bases not matched to a gene. The CDR3 covers 14 residues. CDR1 and CDR2 from the germline V gene are MDHEN and SYDVKM. For the CDR3, the DNA is TGTGCCAGCATCTCCGGGACAGGCAAAAACATTCAGTACTTC. This sequence encodes CASISGTGKNIQYF.

There are a few counts of this clone. J is TRBJ2-5 and V is TRBV9; 11 bases align to TRBD2. The germline CDR1 and CDR2 sequences are SGDLS and YYNGEE. The CDR3 loop spans 17 amino acids. Germline trimming cut 4 bases from V and 2 bases from J; bases unmatched to any gene: 10. The CDR3 nucleotides are TGTGCCAGCAGCCCTTTTTTGACTAGCGGGGAACAAGAGACCCAGTACTTC. Amino acid sequence: CASSPFLTSGEQETQYF.

This clone came up a few times. The CDR3: CASGRQSNTEAFF. The CDR3, as DNA: TGTGCCAGCGGAAGACAGTCGAACACTGAAGCTTTCTTT. The rearrangement uses TRBV7-3 and TRBJ1-1; D is perhaps TRBD1 (5 bases). The CDR3 is 13 residues long. Germline CDR1 and CDR2: SGHTA and FQGTGA. The ends were cut back, 8 bases at V and 1 base at J, with 11 bases in the middle.

V and J are TRBV28 and TRBJ2-7; 9 bases align to TRBD1. Germline CDR1 and CDR2: MDHEN and SYDVKM. CDR3 length: 18 amino acids. V shed 6 bases and J 0 bases; nucleotides not matched to a gene: 15. CDR3 sequence: CASSSLWGQGGSSYEQYF. The CDR3 region has the DNA TGTGCCAGCAGCAGTTTATGGGGACAGGGTGGGAGCTCCTACGAGCAGTACTTC.

This clone occurred a few times. The chain is built from TRBV14 and TRBJ2-7; unclear D gene. The CDR3 contains 13 residues. Germline values: CDR1 SGHDN, CDR2 FVKESK. V was pared by 7 bases and J by 0 bases, with 10 bases between. The CDR3 DNA sequence: TGTGCCAGCAAACCCCCGGGCTCCTACGAGCAGTACTTC. It encodes CASKPPGSYEQYF.

This clone has more than one count but fewer than ten. J is TRBJ2-1 and V is TRBV12-2; the table's D call TRBD2 went unverified against the DNA. TRBV12-2 is labeled a pseudogene. CDR3 length equals 14 residues. The CDR3 loop is CASRPPLEPNEQFF. The CDR3 DNA reads as TGTGCAAGTCGCCCCCCTTTAGAGCCCAATGAGCAGTTCTTC.

This clone came up a few times. The CDR3 is CASTPGGGETQYF. In DNA, the CDR3 is TGTGCCAGCACCCCGGGGGGGGGTGAGACCCAGTACTTC. The rearrangement uses TRBV7-2 and TRBJ2-5; 8 bases are a match to TRBD2. This CDR3 contains 13 residues. J gave up 5 bases and V 7 bases, and 6 bases lay outside the gene matches. The germline V gene encodes CDR1 SGHTA and CDR2 FQGNSA.

In its sample, this clone was seen a few times. The same CDR3 arises from other DNA sequences in this sample as well. This sequence joins TRBV5-4 and TRBJ2-1; D is perhaps TRBD1 (6 bases). The V end was cut by 1 base, the J end by 6 bases, with 8 bases between. The CDR3 runs 13 residues. Germline CDR1 reads SGHNT; CDR2 reads YYREEE (reference sequence). The CDR3 region is CASSLLGGNEQFF. Here the CDR3 DNA reads TGTGCCAGCAGCTTGTTAGGGGGCAATGAGCAGTTCTTC.

Turning to this clone: This sample includes further DNA sequences coding for the same CDR3. The chain has TRBV6-5 and TRBJ2-7, with D unresolved. The germline V gene has CDR1 MNHEY and CDR2 SVGAGI. The CDR3 is 13 residues long. V lost 0 bases and J lost 1, with 4 bases in between. DNA of the CDR3: TGTGCCAGCAGTTACTCTAGGTCCTACGAGCAGTACTTC. It specifies CASSYSRSYEQYF.

The chain joins TRBV27 to TRBJ1-2; D gene uncertain. This CDR3 has 15 residues. CDR1 and CDR2 (germline): MNHEY, SMNVEV (reference sequence). V was shortened by 5 bases and J by 2 bases, with 15 bases between the two germline ends. The CDR3 spells CASSAMTGRNYGYTF. DNA of the CDR3: TGTGCCAGCAGTGCAATGACCGGGAGAAACTATGGCTACACCTTC.

This clone was detected only a few times. The V call is TRBV7-9, the J call TRBJ2-5; a possible D gene is TRBD1 (5 bases). Trimming cost V 2 bases and J 1 base, with 8 bases left between them. Germline CDR1 and CDR2: SEHNR and FQNEAQ (reference sequence). The CDR3 has 14 amino acids. The CDR3 loop reads CASSLMGPQETQYF. Here the CDR3 DNA reads TGTGCCAGCAGCTTAATGGGGCCCCAAGAGACCCAGTACTTC.

V and J are TRBV4-3 and TRBJ2-5; unclear D gene. With 6 bases removed from V and 5 bases from J, the gap between germline ends came to 16 bases. The V gene's germline CDR1 is LGHNA and CDR2 YSLEER. This CDR3 comprises 14 residues. The CDR3 loop reads CASSRSAMVETQYF. CDR3 coding DNA: TGCGCCAGCAGTAGGTCCGCTATGGTGGAGACCCAGTACTTC.

This chain joins TRBV2 and TRBJ1-1; D is undetermined. In germline, CDR1 is SNHLY, CDR2 FYNNEI. The CDR3 is 14 residues long. The ends were cut back, 7 bases at V and 0 bases at J, with 12 bases in the middle. The CDR3 spells CASTGILMNTEAFF. The CDR3, as DNA: TGTGCCAGCACTGGCATTCTTATGAACACTGAAGCTTTCTTT.

The chain recombines TRBV14 with TRBJ2-1, with TRBD2 as a possible D gene (5 bases). Germline assignment: CDR1 SGHDN and CDR2 FVKESK. The CDR3 has 15 amino acids. V was pared by 3 bases and J by 6 bases, with 15 bases between. CDR3 sequence: CASSQTPGSGNEQFF. CDR3 DNA: TGTGCCAGCAGCCAGACTCCAGGAAGCGGCAATGAGCAGTTCTTC.